This TCR beta chain was identified during a study of blood T cell repertoires in COVID-19. At the level of the study: Sources were T cells, B-cell-depleted T cells, or PBMCs; the material itself was cDNA or gDNA.

Sequenced by immunoSEQ multiplex PCR; TCRdb stores in-frame clones only, minus some. Of approximately 40,000 clones detected, more than 70% appear once; the ten largest clones hold 35% to 55%. The V gene's germline CDR1 is LNHDA and CDR2 SQIVND (reference sequence). With 3 bases removed from V and 2 bases from J, the gap between germline ends came to 13 bases. This CDR3 is 15 amino acids long. V gene TRBV19 combines with J gene TRBJ2-5; a weak D match, TRBD2 (6 bases). The clonotype was recovered from a man aged 60 to 75 with active or convalescent COVID-19. Specimen: peripheral blood. The chain's CDR3 is CASSMLGTPQETQYF. CDR3 DNA sequence: TGTGCCAGTAGTATGTTGGGGACTCCTCAAGAGACCCAGTACTTC.